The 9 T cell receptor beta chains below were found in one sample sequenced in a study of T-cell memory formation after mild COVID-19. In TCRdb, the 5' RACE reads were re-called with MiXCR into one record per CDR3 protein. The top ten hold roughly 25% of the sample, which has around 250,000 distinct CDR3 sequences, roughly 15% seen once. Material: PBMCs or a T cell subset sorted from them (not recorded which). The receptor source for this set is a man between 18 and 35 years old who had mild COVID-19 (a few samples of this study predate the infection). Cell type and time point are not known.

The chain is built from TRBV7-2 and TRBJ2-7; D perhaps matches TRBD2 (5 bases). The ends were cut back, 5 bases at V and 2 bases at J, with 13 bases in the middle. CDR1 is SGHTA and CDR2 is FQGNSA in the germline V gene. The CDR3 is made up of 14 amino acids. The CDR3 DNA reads TGTGCCAGCAGCCCTTGGACGGGGACCTACGAGCAGTACTTC. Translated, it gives CASSPWTGTYEQYF.

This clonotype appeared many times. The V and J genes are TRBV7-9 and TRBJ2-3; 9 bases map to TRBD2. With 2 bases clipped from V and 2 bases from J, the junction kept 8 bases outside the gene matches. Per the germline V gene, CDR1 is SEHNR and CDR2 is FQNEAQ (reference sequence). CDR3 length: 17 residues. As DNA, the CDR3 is TGTGCCAGCAGCTTACCCCGGGCTAGCGGGGACACAGATACGCAGTATTTT. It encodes CASSLPRASGDTDTQYF.

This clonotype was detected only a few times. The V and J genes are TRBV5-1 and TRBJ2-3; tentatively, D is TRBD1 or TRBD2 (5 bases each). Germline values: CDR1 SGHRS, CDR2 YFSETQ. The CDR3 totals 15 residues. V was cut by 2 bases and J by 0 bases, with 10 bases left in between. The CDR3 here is CASSFYGASTDTQYF. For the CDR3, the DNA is TGCGCCAGCAGCTTTTACGGGGCCAGCACAGATACGCAGTATTTT.

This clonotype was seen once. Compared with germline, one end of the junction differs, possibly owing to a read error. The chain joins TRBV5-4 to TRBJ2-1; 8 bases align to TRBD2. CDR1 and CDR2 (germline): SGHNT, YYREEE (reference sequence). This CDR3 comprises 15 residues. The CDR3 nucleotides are TGTTCCAGCAGCGGGGGAACCGCTTCCTACAATGAGCAGTTCTTC. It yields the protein CSSSGGTASYNEQFF.

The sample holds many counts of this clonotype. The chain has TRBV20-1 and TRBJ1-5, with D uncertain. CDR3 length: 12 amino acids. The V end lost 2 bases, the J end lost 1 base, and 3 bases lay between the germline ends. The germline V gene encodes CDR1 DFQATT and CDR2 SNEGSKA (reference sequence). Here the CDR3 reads CSARYSNQPQHF. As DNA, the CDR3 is TGCAGTGCTAGATACAGCAATCAGCCCCAGCATTTT.

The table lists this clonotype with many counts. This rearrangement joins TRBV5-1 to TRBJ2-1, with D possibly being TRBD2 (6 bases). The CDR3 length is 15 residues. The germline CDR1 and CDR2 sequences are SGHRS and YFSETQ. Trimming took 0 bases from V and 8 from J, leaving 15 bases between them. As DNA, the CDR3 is TGCGCCAGCAGCTTGGCGCCGGGGGTGGGCGATGAGCAGTTCTTC. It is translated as CASSLAPGVGDEQFF.

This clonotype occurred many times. The CDR3 DNA is TGCGCCAGCAGCACCGCTACGGGTGGGGAAAAACTGTTTTTT. Protein sequence: CASSTATGGEKLFF. The chain carries TRBV5-1 and TRBJ1-4; D gene ambiguous. The CDR3 sequence is 14 residues long. The V and J ends lost 4 bases and 8 bases respectively, with 15 bases between them. Germline V gene sequence: CDR1 SGHRS, CDR2 YFSETQ.

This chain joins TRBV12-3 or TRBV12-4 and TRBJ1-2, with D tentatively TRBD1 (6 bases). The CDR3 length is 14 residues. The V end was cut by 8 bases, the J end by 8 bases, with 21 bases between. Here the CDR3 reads CASFSGGRLGGYTF. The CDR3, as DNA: TGTGCCAGCTTCTCGGGGGGCCGACTGGGAGGCTACACCTTC.

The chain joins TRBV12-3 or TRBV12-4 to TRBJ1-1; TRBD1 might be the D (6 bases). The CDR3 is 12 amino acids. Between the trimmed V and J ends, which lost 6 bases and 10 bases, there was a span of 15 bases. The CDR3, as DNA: TGTGCCAGCAGCCCCTCCCTCAGGGGAGCTTTCTTT. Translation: CASSPSLRGAFF.